The 15 T cell receptor beta chains listed next were all sequenced from one sample in a study of T-cell reconstitution after alpha-beta-depleted transplantation in children. A TCRbeta library incorporating unique molecular identifiers was prepared. TCRdb passed the PCR reads through MiXCR, listing each CDR3 protein once. The data hold 420,000 or so distinct CDR3 sequences, with about 11% observed a single time. Sequencing was performed on PBMCs from the stem cell graft donor, taken from the stem cell graft. Every receptor here comes from a human donor who donated a stem cell graft to a child with acute myeloid leukemia.

Ten or more counts support this clonotype. The rearrangement links TRBV6-2 or TRBV6-3 to TRBJ1-5; 8 bases line up with TRBD1. Germline trimming cut 9 bases from V and 5 bases from J; bases unmatched to any gene: 3. This CDR3 spans 12 amino acids. Germline V CDR1 and CDR2: MNHEY, SVGEGT. CDR3 bases: TGTGCCAGACAGGGGGTCCATCAGCCCCAGCATTTT. Translation gives CARQGVHQPQHF.

This clonotype has only a few counts. The chain is built from TRBV2 and TRBJ1-1; 9 bases are shared with TRBD1. In germline, CDR1 is SNHLY, CDR2 FYNNEI. V trimming: 5 bases; J trimming: 5 bases; junction bases outside the gene matches: 6. The CDR3 spans 14 residues. CDR3 amino acids: CASSSPGQGTEAFF. The CDR3, as DNA: TGTGCCAGCAGTTCACCGGGACAGGGTACTGAAGCTTTCTTT.

This clonotype was seen only a few times. The rearrangement uses TRBV5-1 and TRBJ2-2; D possibly corresponds to TRBD2 (6 bases). The CDR3 length is 16 residues. V dropped 0 bases and J dropped 0 bases, with 9 bases sitting between them. In germline, CDR1 is SGHRS, CDR2 YFSETQ. CDR3 sequence reads: CASSLGAGANTGELFF. The CDR3 DNA sequence: TGCGCCAGCAGCTTGGGAGCGGGCGCGAACACCGGGGAGCTGTTTTTT.

This clonotype was found a few times. V usage is TRBV4-1 and J usage is TRBJ2-7, with D hard to call. CDR1 is MGHRA, CDR2 YSYEKL, per germline. The CDR3 extends over 15 amino acids. Trimming pared 0 bases from V and 6 bases from J, leaving 15 bases between. For the CDR3, the DNA is TGCGCCAGCAGCCAAGAAACTACCCCGCCTGGCGAGCAGTACTTC. Protein product: CASSQETTPPGEQYF.

The chain carries TRBV3-1 and TRBJ2-7; D might be TRBD1 (5 bases). V lost 2 bases, J lost 4 bases, and 12 bases lay in between. There are 14 residues in the CDR3. The germline gives CDR1 LGHDT, CDR2 YNNKEL (reference sequence). CDR3 in DNA: TGTGCCAGCAGCCAACAGACAGACTCTTACGAGCAGTACTTC. This sequence encodes CASSQQTDSYEQYF.

In its sample, this clonotype was seen many times. The J gene is TRBJ2-3, the V gene TRBV5-6; 7 nucleotides align to TRBD2. Germline V gene sequence: CDR1 SGHDT, CDR2 YYEEEE. With 3 bases clipped from V and 3 bases from J, the junction kept 7 bases outside the gene matches. This CDR3 is built from 15 residues. CDR3 sequence: CASSSGLVGTDTQYF. The CDR3 bases are TGTGCCAGCAGCTCAGGACTAGTCGGAACAGATACGCAGTATTTT. Complete variable domain (other parts from reference TRBV5-6 and TRBJ2-3): DAGVTQSPTHLIKTRGQQVTLRCSPKSGHDTVSWYQQALGQGPQFIFQYYEEEERQRGNFPDRFSGHQFPNYSSELNVNALLLGDSALYLCASSSGLVGTDTQYFGPGTRLTVL.

This clonotype was seen only a few times. The chain combines TRBV18 with TRBJ1-3, with unresolved D. Trimming took off 0 bases at V and 3 bases at J, with 3 bases between the two ends. Per the germline V gene, CDR1 is KGHSH and CDR2 is LQKENI. This CDR3 spans 13 amino acids. As DNA, the CDR3 is TGTGCCAGCTCACCACCCGGTGGAAACACCATATATTTT. Translation: CASSPPGGNTIYF.

A few counts support this clonotype. V is TRBV7-2 and J is TRBJ2-1; tentatively, D is TRBD2 (5 bases). CDR1 SGHTA and CDR2 FQGNSA come from the germline V gene. CDR3 length: 16 amino acids. The V gene lost 3 bases and the J gene lost 7 bases, with 19 bases spanning the gap. The CDR3: CASSFGMKTSGNEQFF. CDR3 nucleotide sequence: TGTGCCAGCAGCTTTGGGATGAAGACCTCGGGGAATGAGCAGTTCTTC.

V and J are TRBV20-1 and TRBJ2-5, with 7 nucleotides matching TRBD1. Germline CDR1 reads DFQATT; CDR2 reads SNEGSKA (reference sequence). The CDR3 sequence is 14 residues long. Unmatched junction bases numbered 4, after V lost 3 bases and J lost 0 bases. This CDR3 reads CSARETGYQETQYF. The CDR3 DNA reads TGCAGTGCTAGGGAGACAGGGTACCAAGAGACCCAGTACTTC.

The chain couples TRBV5-1 to TRBJ1-5; perhaps TRBD1 as D (6 bases). With 6 bases removed from V and 9 bases from J, the gap between germline ends came to 19 bases. CDR1 is SGHRS and CDR2 is YFSETQ in the germline V gene. The length of the CDR3 is 14 residues. The CDR3 bases are TGCGCCAGCAAGAATGGGACAAATCGGTCGCCCCAGCATTTT. It specifies CASKNGTNRSPQHF.

This clonotype was counted between two and nine times. The chain is built from TRBV3-1 and TRBJ1-2; D gene unclear. Between the trimmed V and J ends, which lost 0 bases and 4 bases, there was a span of 12 bases. The germline gives CDR1 LGHDT, CDR2 YNNKEL (reference sequence). The CDR3 covers 15 residues. DNA of the CDR3: TGTGCCAGCAGCCAAGATCATGGGGAGTTCTATGGCTACACCTTC. It yields the protein CASSQDHGEFYGYTF. Complete variable domain (other parts from reference TRBV3-1 and TRBJ1-2): DTAVSQTPKYLVTQMGNDKSIKCEQNLGHDTMYWYKQDSKKFLKIMFSYNNKELIINETVPNRFSPKSPDKAHLNLHINSLELGDSAVYFCASSQDHGEFYGYTFGSGTRLTVV.

This clonotype was recorded at least ten times. V is TRBV7-8 and J is TRBJ2-3; 8 nucleotides line up with TRBD1. Germline V gene sequence: CDR1 SGHVS, CDR2 FQNEAQ. This CDR3 spans 15 amino acids. After removal of 4 bases from V and 0 bases from J, the junction contained 3 bases not matched to a gene. The CDR3 loop reads CASSYRTGSTDTQYF. The CDR3 DNA reads TGTGCCAGCAGCTACAGGACAGGGAGCACAGATACGCAGTATTTT.

This sequence joins TRBV5-1 and TRBJ2-2; 12 bases align to TRBD2. CDR3 length: 16 amino acids. Unmatched junction bases numbered 7, after V lost 4 bases and J lost 6 bases. Looked up from germline, CDR1 is SGHRS and CDR2 is YFSETQ. DNA of the CDR3: TGCGCCAGCAGCCTGGCACTAGCGGGAGGTGCCGGGGAGCTGTTTTTT. The encoded protein is CASSLALAGGAGELFF.

This clonotype appeared a few times. The CDR3 DNA sequence: TGCAGCGTGCACAGCTCCTACAATGAGCAGTTCTTC. Translated, it gives CSVHSSYNEQFF. V gene TRBV29-1 combines with J gene TRBJ2-1; unclear D gene. The CDR3 consists of 12 residues. Trimming removed 6 bases from V and 0 bases from J, with 6 bases in between. In germline, CDR1 is SQVTM, CDR2 ANQGSEA.

This clonotype has a count of ten or more. This chain's CDR3 is CASRTTPNSPLHF. The CDR3 nucleotides are TGTGCCAGCAGGACAACACCGAATTCACCCCTCCACTTT. This sequence joins TRBV12-3 or TRBV12-4 and TRBJ1-6, with no clear D. V dropped 6 bases and J dropped 7 bases, with 10 bases sitting between them. This CDR3 has 13 amino acids.